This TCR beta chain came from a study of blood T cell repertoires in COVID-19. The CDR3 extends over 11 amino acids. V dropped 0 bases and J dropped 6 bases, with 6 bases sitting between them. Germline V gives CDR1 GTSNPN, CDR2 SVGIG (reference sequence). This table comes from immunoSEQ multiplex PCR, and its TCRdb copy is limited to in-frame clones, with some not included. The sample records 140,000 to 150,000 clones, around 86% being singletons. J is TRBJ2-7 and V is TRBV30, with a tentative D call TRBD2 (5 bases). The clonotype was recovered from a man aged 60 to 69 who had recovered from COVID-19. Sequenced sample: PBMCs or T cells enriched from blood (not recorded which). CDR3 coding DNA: TGTGCCTGGAGTGTCGCGGGCGAGCAGTACTTC. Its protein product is CAWSVAGEQYF.